This is a list of T cell receptor beta chains from one sample in a study of shared clonotypes between healthy human individuals. Sequencing used immunoSEQ multiplex PCR; TCRdb keeps in-frame clones, though not all of them. This table has over a million clones, 96% appearing once. The sample taken for sequencing was naive CD4+ T cells sorted from blood. All receptors derive from a man aged 25-45 years in good health. Each CDR3 is given with its conserved first and last residue. Each record gives: V gene, J gene, CDR3 protein.

TRBV7-9	TRBJ1-1	CASSLAQANTEAFF
TRBV4-1	TRBJ1-5	CASSLHGTNQPQHF
TRBV25-1	TRBJ1-2	CASSPQTEHGYTF
TRBV5-1	TRBJ1-3	CASSLSDPGNTIYF
TRBV9	TRBJ2-2	CASSPRVGSNPNTGELFF
TRBV14	TRBJ2-1	CASSQTNEQFF
TRBV7-2	TRBJ1-5	CASSLPTGTGNQPQHF
TRBV5-1	TRBJ2-1	CASSLAGGLYNEQFF
TRBV19	TRBJ2-3	CASSTQQVPDTQYF
TRBV5-1	TRBJ2-1	CASSSQGTGFYNEQFF
TRBV19	TRBJ2-1	CASSIITGGPEEQFF
TRBV7-8	TRBJ1-3	CASSLWVDPSGNTIYF
TRBV7-2	TRBJ2-1	CASRPQLNEQFF
TRBV5-1	TRBJ2-7	CASSPGGGPYEQYF
TRBV6-5	TRBJ2-6	CASRLQGSGANVLTF
TRBV28	TRBJ1-5	CASSPSIQPQHF
TRBV7-9	TRBJ1-5	CASSLAGGWSNQPQHF
TRBV18	TRBJ1-1	CASSPNGGPAEAFF
TRBV2	TRBJ1-3	CASSAVWGRANTIYF
TRBV4-3	TRBJ2-1	CASTPETGGLFGQFF
TRBV7-9	TRBJ2-1	CASLTSGREFF
TRBV10-3	TRBJ2-2	CAIRRTGESPGELFF
TRBV5-1	TRBJ2-5	CASSRQQETQYF
TRBV4-1	TRBJ2-7	CASSQESGTGAYEQYF
TRBV4-1	TRBJ1-5	CASSQKEVGQPQHF
TRBV10-1	TRBJ2-1	CASSPTSANNEQFF
TRBV18	TRBJ2-2	CASSLGQGANTGELFF
TRBV10-3	TRBJ1-6	CAIRLGQGGSPLHF
TRBV28	TRBJ2-2	CASSFPGLAGANTGELFF
TRBV4-1	TRBJ2-7	CASSHERERTYEQYF
TRBV6-1	TRBJ2-7	CASSEGAYEQYF
TRBV25-1	TRBJ2-2	CASRATDGPDTVFF
TRBV7-2	TRBJ2-3	CASSLNGSMDTQYF
TRBV2	TRBJ2-2	CATTVGSGAGELFF
TRBV10-1	TRBJ2-1	CASSWTSGGSAYNEQFF
TRBV9	TRBJ2-5	CASSATSGTETQYF